This entry features one T cell receptor beta chain sequence. Its antigen is still unknown. This sample was included in a study of blood T cells in healthy people across ages. Study observations and caveats: Getting older went along with TCR beta diversity per million T cells dropping roughly linearly.

V shed 0 bases, J shed 4 bases, and the junction held 5 bases outside the gene matches. The CDR3 extends over 16 amino acids. CDR1 SGHRS and CDR2 YFSETQ come from the germline V gene. It was with a sample-barcoded 5' primer and a J-beta primer mix that a second PCR of about 6 to 12 cycles was run. Each CDR3 protein is one row after TCRdb ran MiXCR on the 5' RACE reads. The sample includes 1.5 million to 2 million distinct CDR3 sequences, over 25% of them seen just once. Sequenced input: blood. The chain recombines TRBV5-1 with TRBJ2-3; 10 bases are a match to TRBD2. This receptor was identified in a woman in her twenties or thirties in good health. The CDR3: CASSLAVAGGSDTQYF. CDR3 DNA sequence: TGCGCCAGCAGCTTGGCGGTAGCGGGGGGATCAGATACGCAGTATTTT.